Listed below are T cell receptor beta chains from one sample, sequenced in a study of cytomegalovirus exposure and HLA in healthy donors. Using immunoSEQ multiplex PCR, the repertoire was profiled, and TCRdb retains in-frame clones only, with some absent. The sample shows 150,000 to 200,000 clones, about two thirds of them seen only once. The sequencing input was PBMCs. All receptors derive from a young man in good health and CMV-seropositive. CDR3s include the opening cysteine and the closing phenylalanine or tryptophan. D genes are given only for firm matches. Expanded clones are given a class, and other clones once, few, many or no size at all.

size	V	J	D	CDR3	DNA
.	TRBV30	TRBJ1-1	TRBD1	CAWSFQGAMNTEAFF	TGTGCCTGGAGTTTCCAGGGGGCGATGAACACTGAAGCTTTCTTT
.	TRBV5-1	TRBJ2-4	TRBD1	CASSTGTGARTNIQYF	TGCGCCAGCAGCACGGGGACAGGGGCCCGAACGAACATTCAGTACTTC
.	TRBV6-1	TRBJ1-1	.	CASSSAGLGNTEAFF	TGTGCCAGCAGTTCCGCCGGGTTGGGGAACACTGAAGCTTTCTTT
once	TRBV6-4	TRBJ2-7	TRBD2	CASSEEGLDHYEQYF	TGTGCCAGCAGTGAAGAGGGACTAGATCACTACGAGCAGTACTTC
.	TRBV5-1	TRBJ2-7	.	CASSPYGRSYEQYF	TGCGCCAGCAGCCCGTACGGGAGATCCTACGAGCAGTACTTC
.	TRBV5-1	TRBJ2-2	TRBD1	CASSLGQATGELFF	TGCGCCAGCAGCCTGGGACAGGCCACCGGGGAGCTGTTTTTT
.	TRBV6-1	TRBJ2-3	TRBD1	CASSGTGAVTDTQYF	TGTGCCAGCTCAGGGACAGGGGCTGTCACAGATACGCAGTATTTT
once	TRBV27	TRBJ2-3	TRBD2	CASSTSGRDTQYF	TGTGCCAGCAGCACTAGCGGGAGGGATACGCAGTATTTT
.	TRBV28	TRBJ2-3	TRBD2	CASKLAEVTDTQYF	TGTGCCAGCAAACTAGCGGAGGTAACAGATACGCAGTATTTT
.	TRBV28	TRBJ2-7	TRBD2	CASTKGLAGWTYEQYF	TGTGCCAGCACCAAGGGACTAGCGGGATGGACCTACGAGCAGTACTTC
.	TRBV6-1	TRBJ2-7	.	CASSEQGGYYEQYF	TGTGCCAGCAGTGAGCAGGGGGGATACTACGAGCAGTACTTC
.	TRBV7-8	TRBJ2-2	TRBD2	CASIPGLAGSTGELFF	TGTGCCAGCATCCCGGGACTAGCGGGATCCACCGGGGAGCTGTTTTTT
.	TRBV7-2	TRBJ2-5	.	CASSFRGLLQETQYF	TGTGCCAGCAGCTTCCGGGGACTGCTCCAAGAGACCCAGTACTTC
.	TRBV18	TRBJ2-1	TRBD2	CASSPPAGGSYNEQFF	TGTGCCAGCTCACCACCGGCGGGAGGGTCCTACAATGAGCAGTTCTTC
.	TRBV19	TRBJ1-1	.	CASSIAIPPTEAFF	TGTGCCAGTAGTATAGCTATACCCCCCACTGAAGCTTTCTTT
.	TRBV4-1	TRBJ1-5	TRBD1	CASSQGQGEQPQHF	TGCGCCAGCAGCCAAGGACAGGGGGAGCAGCCCCAGCATTTT
.	TRBV2	TRBJ2-3	.	CASSEVPTSTDTQYF	TGTGCCAGCAGTGAAGTTCCGACTAGCACAGATACGCAGTATTTT
once	TRBV15	TRBJ2-3	TRBD1	CATSRDPVGRGPTDTQYF	TGTGCCACCAGCAGAGACCCGGTGGGAAGGGGGCCTACAGATACGCAGTATTTT
.	TRBV19	TRBJ2-2	.	CASSTETTTGELFF	TGTGCCAGTAGTACGGAAACTACAACCGGGGAGCTGTTTTTT
.	TRBV5-1	TRBJ1-1	TRBD1	CASSLPNDRGSEAFF	TGCGCCAGCAGCTTACCCAACGACAGGGGTAGTGAAGCTTTCTTT
.	TRBV7-9	TRBJ2-7	TRBD2	CASEGLAGNEQYF	TGTGCCAGCGAAGGACTAGCGGGAAACGAGCAGTACTTC
.	TRBV7-2	TRBJ1-2	.	CASSLERRGSYGYTF	TGTGCCAGCAGCTTAGAAAGGAGGGGTAGCTATGGCTACACCTTC
.	TRBV27	TRBJ2-7	TRBD1	CASSFQSGTGAADSYEQYF	TGTGCCAGCAGTTTCCAATCCGGGACAGGGGCCGCCGACTCCTACGAGCAGTACTTC
.	TRBV5-1	TRBJ2-7	.	CASSLTSLAVSTYEQYF	TGCGCCAGCAGCTTGACATCCCTCGCTGTATCCACCTACGAGCAGTACTTC
.	TRBV13	TRBJ2-7	TRBD1	CASSLGRQGAHEQYF	TGTGCCAGCAGCTTAGGCCGACAGGGTGCACACGAGCAGTACTTC
.	TRBV25-1	TRBJ1-1	TRBD1	CASSGLTGVNTEAFF	TGTGCCAGCAGTGGATTGACAGGGGTGAACACTGAAGCTTTCTTT
.	TRBV9	TRBJ2-5	.	CASSGNRGGRETQYF	TGTGCCAGCAGCGGGAACAGGGGGGGACGGGAGACCCAGTACTTC
.	TRBV28	TRBJ2-7	TRBD1	CASGATGGFYEQYF	TGTGCCAGCGGAGCTACAGGGGGATTCTACGAGCAGTACTTC
.	TRBV5-1	TRBJ2-7	TRBD2	CASSLGGGPEQYF	TGCGCCAGCAGCTTGGGGGGGGGACCCGAGCAGTACTTC
.	TRBV27	TRBJ2-7	.	CASSLSTVVADYEQYF	TGTGCCAGCAGTTTATCCACAGTGGTAGCGGACTACGAGCAGTACTTC
.	TRBV7-9	TRBJ1-3	.	CASSRQYGNTIYF	TGTGCCAGCAGTCGACAGTACGGAAACACCATATATTTT